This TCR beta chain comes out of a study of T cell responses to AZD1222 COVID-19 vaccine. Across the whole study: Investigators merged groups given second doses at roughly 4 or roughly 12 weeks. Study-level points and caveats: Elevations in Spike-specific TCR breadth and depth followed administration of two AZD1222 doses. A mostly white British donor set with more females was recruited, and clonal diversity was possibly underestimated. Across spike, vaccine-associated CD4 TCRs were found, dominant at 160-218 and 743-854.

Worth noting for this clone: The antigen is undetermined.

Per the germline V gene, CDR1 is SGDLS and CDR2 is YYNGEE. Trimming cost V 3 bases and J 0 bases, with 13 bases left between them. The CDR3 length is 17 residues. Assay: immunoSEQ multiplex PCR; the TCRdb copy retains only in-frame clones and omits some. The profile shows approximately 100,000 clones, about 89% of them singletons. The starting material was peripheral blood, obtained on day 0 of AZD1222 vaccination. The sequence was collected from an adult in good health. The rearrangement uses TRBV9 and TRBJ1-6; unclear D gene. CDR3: CASSGHIGSSYNSPLHF. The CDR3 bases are TGTGCCAGCAGCGGACACATTGGCAGCTCCTATAATTCACCCCTCCACTTT. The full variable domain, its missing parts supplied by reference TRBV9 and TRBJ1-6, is DSGVTQTPKHLITATGQRVTLRCSPRSGDLSVYWYQQSLDQGLQFLIQYYNGEERAKGNILERFSAQQFPDLHSELNLSSLELGDSALYFCASSGHIGSSYNSPLHFGNGTRLTVT.